This T cell receptor (beta chain) originates from a study of untreated major depressive disorder. Study findings and constraints: CD4+ T cells from depressed patients used TRBV05-01 (Vbeta 5.1) more often than controls.

With respect to this clone: Its antigen is not identified.

TCRdb's table, derived via immunoSEQ multiplex PCR, lists solely in-frame clones and lacks some. Here the sample spans fewer than 30,000 clones, about nine tenths being singletons. The CDR3 is 17 residues long. Trimming removed 0 bases from V and 7 bases from J; junction bases left unmatched: 11. Germline loops: CDR1 SGHTA, CDR2 FQGNSA. Patients had DSM-IV major depressive disorder with a Hamilton Depression score of at least 18. Approximately 30 ml of peripheral blood was collected per donor. Enrichment usually gave 85% to 95% pure CD4+ T cells. The receptor was isolated from a woman between 25 and 40 years old with major depressive disorder. The gene calls are TRBV7-2 and TRBJ2-1; 8 bases fit TRBD1. What was sequenced was CD4+ T cells from PBMCs. CDR3 residues: CASSLAGRGRPPNEQFF. The CDR3 nucleotides read TGTGCCAGCAGCTTAGCGGGCAGGGGGCGCCCCCCAAATGAGCAGTTCTTC.